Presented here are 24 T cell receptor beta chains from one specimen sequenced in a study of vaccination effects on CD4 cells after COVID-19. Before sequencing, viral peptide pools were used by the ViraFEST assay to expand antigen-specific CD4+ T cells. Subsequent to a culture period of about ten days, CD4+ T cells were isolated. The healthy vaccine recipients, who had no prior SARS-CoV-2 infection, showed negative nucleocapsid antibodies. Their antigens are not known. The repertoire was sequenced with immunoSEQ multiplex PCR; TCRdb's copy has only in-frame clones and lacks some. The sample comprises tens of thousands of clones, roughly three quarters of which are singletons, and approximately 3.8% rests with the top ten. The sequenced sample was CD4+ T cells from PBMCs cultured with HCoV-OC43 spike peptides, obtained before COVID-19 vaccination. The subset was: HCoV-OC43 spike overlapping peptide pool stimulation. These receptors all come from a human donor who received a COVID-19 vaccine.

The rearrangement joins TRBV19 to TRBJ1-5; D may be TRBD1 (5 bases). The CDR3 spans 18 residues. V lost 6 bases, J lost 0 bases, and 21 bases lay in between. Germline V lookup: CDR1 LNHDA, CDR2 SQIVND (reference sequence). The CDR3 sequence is CASRRGQGSPYSNQPQHF. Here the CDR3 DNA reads TGTGCCAGTAGAAGGGGTCAGGGATCCCCTTATAGCAATCAGCCCCAGCATTTT.

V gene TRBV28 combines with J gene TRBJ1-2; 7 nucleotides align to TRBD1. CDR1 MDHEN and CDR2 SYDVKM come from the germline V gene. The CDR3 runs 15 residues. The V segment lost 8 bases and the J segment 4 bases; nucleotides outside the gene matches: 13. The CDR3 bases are TGTGCCAGCGCCAGAAGGGCAACAGGGGTCTATGGCTACACCTTC. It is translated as CASARRATGVYGYTF.

The CDR3 coding sequence is TGTAGGATGAAAGAGCTAACCCACGAGCAGTACGTC. Amino acid sequence: CRMKELTHEQYV. This sequence joins TRBV7-2 and TRBJ2-7; D call uncertain. The CDR3 covers 12 residues. The V gene's germline CDR1 is SGHTA and CDR2 FQGNSA.

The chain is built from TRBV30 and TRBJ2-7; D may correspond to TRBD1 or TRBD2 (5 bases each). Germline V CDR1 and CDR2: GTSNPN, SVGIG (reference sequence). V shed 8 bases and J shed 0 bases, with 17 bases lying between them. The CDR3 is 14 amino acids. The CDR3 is CAGGPGDGSYEQYV. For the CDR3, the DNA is TGTGCCGGGGGACCCGGAGATGGCTCCTACGAGCAGTACGTC.

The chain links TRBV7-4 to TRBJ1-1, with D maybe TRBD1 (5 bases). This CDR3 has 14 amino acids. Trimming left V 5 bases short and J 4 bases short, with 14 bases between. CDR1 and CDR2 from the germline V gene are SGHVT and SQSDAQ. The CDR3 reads CASSLQGSGTEAFF. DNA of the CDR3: TGTGCCAGCAGCCTTCAGGGTAGTGGCACTGAAGCTTTCTTT.

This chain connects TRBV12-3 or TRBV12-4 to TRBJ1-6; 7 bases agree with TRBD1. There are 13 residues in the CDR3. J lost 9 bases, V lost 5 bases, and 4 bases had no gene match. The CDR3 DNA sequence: TGTGCCAGCAGTATACAGGGGCCTTCACCCCTCCACTTT. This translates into CASSIQGPSPLHF.

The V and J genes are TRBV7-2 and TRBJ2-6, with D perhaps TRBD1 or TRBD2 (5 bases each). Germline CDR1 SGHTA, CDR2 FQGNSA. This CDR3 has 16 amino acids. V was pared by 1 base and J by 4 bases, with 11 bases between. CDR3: CASSLVIGAGANVLTF. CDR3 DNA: TGTGCCAGCAGCTTAGTTATCGGGGCGGGGGCCAACGTCCTGACTTTC.

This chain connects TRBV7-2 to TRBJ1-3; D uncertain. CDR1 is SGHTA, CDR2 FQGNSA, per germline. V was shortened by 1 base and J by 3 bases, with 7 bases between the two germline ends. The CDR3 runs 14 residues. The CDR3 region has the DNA TGTGCCAGCAGCTTAGGTCAGATTGGAAACACCATATATTTT. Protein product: CASSLGQIGNTIYF. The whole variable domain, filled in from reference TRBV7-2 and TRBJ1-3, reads GAGVSQSPSNKVTEKGKDVELRCDPISGHTALYWYRQSLGQGLEFLIYFQGNSAPDKSGLPSDRFSAERTGGSVSTLTIQRTQQEDSAVYLCASSLGQIGNTIYFGEGSWLTVV.

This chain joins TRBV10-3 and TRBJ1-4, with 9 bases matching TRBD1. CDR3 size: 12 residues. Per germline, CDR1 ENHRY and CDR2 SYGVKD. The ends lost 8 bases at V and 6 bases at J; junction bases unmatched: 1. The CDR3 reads CAIGDRDEKLFF. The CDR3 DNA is TGTGCCATCGGGGACAGGGATGAAAAACTGTTTTTT.

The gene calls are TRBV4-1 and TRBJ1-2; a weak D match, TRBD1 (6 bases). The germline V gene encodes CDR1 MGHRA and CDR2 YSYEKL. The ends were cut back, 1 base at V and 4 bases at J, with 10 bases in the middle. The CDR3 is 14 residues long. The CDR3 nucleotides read TGCGCCAGCAGCCAAGTTTCAGGGGCCTATGGCTACACCTTC. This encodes CASSQVSGAYGYTF.

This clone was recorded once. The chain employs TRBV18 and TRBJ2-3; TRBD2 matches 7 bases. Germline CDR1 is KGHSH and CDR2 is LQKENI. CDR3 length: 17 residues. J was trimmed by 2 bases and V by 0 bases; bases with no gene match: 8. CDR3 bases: TGTGCCAGCTCACCACCGAGGGCTAGCGGACCCACAGATACGCAGTATTTT. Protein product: CASSPPRASGPTDTQYF.

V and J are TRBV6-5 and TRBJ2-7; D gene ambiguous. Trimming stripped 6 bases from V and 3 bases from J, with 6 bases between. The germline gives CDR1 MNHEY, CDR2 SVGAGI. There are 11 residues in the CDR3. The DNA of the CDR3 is TGTGCCAGCAGCCGTTACTACGAGCAGTACGTC. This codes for CASSRYYEQYV.

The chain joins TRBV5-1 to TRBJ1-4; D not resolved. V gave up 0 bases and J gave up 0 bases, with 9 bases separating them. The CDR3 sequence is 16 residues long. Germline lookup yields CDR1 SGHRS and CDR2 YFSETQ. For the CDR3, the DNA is TGCGCCAGCAGCTTGGCCAGCGGGGCAACTAATGAAAAACTGTTTTTT. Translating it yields CASSLASGATNEKLFF.

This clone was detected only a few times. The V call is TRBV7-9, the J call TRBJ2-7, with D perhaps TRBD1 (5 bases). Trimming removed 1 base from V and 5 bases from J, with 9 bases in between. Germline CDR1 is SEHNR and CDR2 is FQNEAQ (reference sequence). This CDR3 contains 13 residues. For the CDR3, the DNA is TGTGCCAGCAGCTTAGAAGGGGTTAACGAGCAGTACGTC. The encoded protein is CASSLEGVNEQYV.

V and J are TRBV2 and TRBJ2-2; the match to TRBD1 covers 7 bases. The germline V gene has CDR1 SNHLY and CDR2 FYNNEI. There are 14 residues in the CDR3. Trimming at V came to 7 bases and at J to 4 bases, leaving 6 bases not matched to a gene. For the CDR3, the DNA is TGTGCCAGCATCCCGACAGGGATCACCGGGGAGCTGTTTTTT. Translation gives CASIPTGITGELFF.

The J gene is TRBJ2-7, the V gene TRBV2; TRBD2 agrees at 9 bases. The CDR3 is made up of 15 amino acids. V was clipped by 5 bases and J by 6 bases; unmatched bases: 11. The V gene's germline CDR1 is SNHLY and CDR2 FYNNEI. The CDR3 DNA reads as TGTGCCAGCAGTCCTAGGCGGGGGGGGGAAAGCGAGCAGTACGTC. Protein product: CASSPRRGGESEQYV.

The CDR3 sequence: CASSGGRVNSPLHF. DNA for the CDR3: TGTGCCAGCAGTGGGGGACGGGTTAATTCACCCCTCCACTTT. The J gene is TRBJ1-6, the V gene TRBV6-6, with D perhaps matching TRBD1 (5 bases). In germline, CDR1 is MNHNY, CDR2 SVGAGI (reference sequence). The CDR3 runs to 14 residues. V was clipped by 5 bases and J by 6 bases, with 11 bases between them.

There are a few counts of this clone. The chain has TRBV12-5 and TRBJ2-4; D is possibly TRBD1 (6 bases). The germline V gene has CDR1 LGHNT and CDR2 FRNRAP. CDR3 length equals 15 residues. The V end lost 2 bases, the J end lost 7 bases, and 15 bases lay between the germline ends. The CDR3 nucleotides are TGTGCTAGTGGTTTGTCCAGACAGGTAGGGAACATTCAGTACTTC. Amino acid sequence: CASGLSRQVGNIQYF.

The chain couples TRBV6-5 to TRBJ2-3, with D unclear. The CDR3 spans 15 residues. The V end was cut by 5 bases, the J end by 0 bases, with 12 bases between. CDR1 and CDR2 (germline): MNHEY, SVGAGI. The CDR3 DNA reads TGTGCCAGCAGTCGGACCGTAACTAGCACAGATACGCAGTATTTT. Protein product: CASSRTVTSTDTQYF.

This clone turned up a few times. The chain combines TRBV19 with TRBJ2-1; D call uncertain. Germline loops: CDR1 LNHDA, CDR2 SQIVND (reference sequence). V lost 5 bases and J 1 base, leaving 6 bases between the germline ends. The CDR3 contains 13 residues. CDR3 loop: CASSLQSYNEQFF. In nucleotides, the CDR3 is TGTGCCAGTAGTCTACAGTCCTACAATGAGCAGTTCTTC.

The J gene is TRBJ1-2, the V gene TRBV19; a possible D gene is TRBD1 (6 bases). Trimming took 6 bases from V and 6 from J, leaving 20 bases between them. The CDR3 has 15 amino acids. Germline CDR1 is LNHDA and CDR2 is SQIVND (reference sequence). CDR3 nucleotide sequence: TGTGCCAGTAGGTCTAACAGGGTACTCTCAAATGGCTACACCTTC. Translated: CASRSNRVLSNGYTF.

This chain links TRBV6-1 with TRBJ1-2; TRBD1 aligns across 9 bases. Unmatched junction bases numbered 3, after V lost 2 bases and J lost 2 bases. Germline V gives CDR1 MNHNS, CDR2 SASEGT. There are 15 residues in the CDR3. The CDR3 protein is CASSESDRGNYGYTF. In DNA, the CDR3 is TGTGCCAGCAGTGAATCGGACAGGGGAAACTATGGCTACACCTTC.

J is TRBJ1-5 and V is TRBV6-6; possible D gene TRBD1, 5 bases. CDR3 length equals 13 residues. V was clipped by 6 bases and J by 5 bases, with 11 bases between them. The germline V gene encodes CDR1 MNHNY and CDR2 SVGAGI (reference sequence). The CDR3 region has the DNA TGTGCCAGCAGCGCCTCGGGGGATCAGCCCCAGCATTTT. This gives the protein CASSASGDQPQHF.

CDR3 coding DNA: TGCAGCGTTCTCAGGACAGGGCGTTATGGCTACACCTTC. Encoded protein: CSVLRTGRYGYTF. The V and J genes are TRBV29-1 and TRBJ1-2; 8 nucleotides line up with TRBD1. The V segment lost 5 bases and the J segment 5 bases; nucleotides outside the gene matches: 7. Germline V gene sequence: CDR1 SQVTM, CDR2 ANQGSEA. This CDR3 region has 13 residues.